The TCR beta chain described here comes from a study of cytotoxic CD8 clonotypes in ibrutinib-treated CLL. Germline V gives CDR1 MNHEY, CDR2 SVGAGI. V gave up 5 bases and J gave up 5 bases, with 13 bases separating them. The CDR3 is 15 amino acids. Produced via immunoSEQ multiplex PCR; TCRdb's table is partial and in-frame only. Of approximately 120,000 clones listed, around 84% are singletons. The source of this sequence is a human donor with chronic lymphocytic leukemia. This chain connects TRBV6-5 to TRBJ1-6, with D perhaps TRBD1 (5 bases). Sample: PBMCs, taken after 24 months of ibrutinib treatment. The CDR3 loop reads CASSRRGLDNSPLHF. The CDR3 DNA is TGTGCCAGCAGTAGGAGGGGATTGGATAATTCACCCCTCCACTTT.